One sample yielded the 20 T cell receptor beta chains listed below, sequenced in a study of shared clonotypes between healthy human individuals. It was CD45RO-negative cells, positively selected for CCR7, that made up naive CD8 cells, with terminally differentiated effector memory CD45RA+ cells excluded. Repertoires were generated with immunoSEQ multiplex PCR, while TCRdb's copy carries only in-frame clones and drops some. The sample contains around 2.1 million clones, about 93% of which appear only once. The sequenced material came from naive CD8+ T cells from PBMCs. Receptors were obtained from a man aged 18 to 30 in good health. Some clones in this sample may be carry-over from other donors' samples.

This clone was detected only once. The chain couples TRBV2 to TRBJ1-2; 10 bases agree with TRBD1. Losses at the gene ends were 7 bases for V and 4 bases for J; bases not matched to a gene: 12. Germline CDR1 is SNHLY and CDR2 is FYNNEI. The CDR3 has 16 amino acids. CDR3 region: CASILGQGFHLYGYTF. CDR3 DNA sequence: TGTGCCAGCATACTGGGACAGGGGTTCCACCTCTATGGCTACACCTTC.

With regard to this clone: Other DNA sequences in this sample translate to the same CDR3. The gene calls are TRBV7-9 and TRBJ2-7; no clear D. The CDR3 covers 14 residues. CDR1 is SEHNR and CDR2 is FQNEAQ in the germline V gene (reference sequence). The V end was cut by 0 bases, the J end by 3 bases, with 9 bases between. CDR3 bases: TGTGCCAGCAGCTTAGCGGGATCTAGCTACGAGCAGTACTTC. Protein: CASSLAGSSYEQYF.

The chain recombines TRBV25-1 with TRBJ2-7; 9 nucleotides line up with TRBD1. V shed 2 bases, J shed 3 bases, and the junction held 5 bases outside the gene matches. The CDR3 covers 15 residues. CDR1 and CDR2 from the germline V gene are MGHDK and SYGVNS. CDR3 nucleotide sequence: TGTGCCAGCAGTGAAAACCGGGGACAGGGCTACGAGCAGTACTTC. Translation: CASSENRGQGYEQYF.

The chain is built from TRBV7-9 and TRBJ2-7; D not resolved. Germline CDR1 and CDR2: SEHNR and FQNEAQ (reference sequence). The CDR3 totals 13 residues. V lost 1 base, J lost 0 bases, and 4 bases lay in between. CDR3 sequence reads: CASSLEISYEQYF. The CDR3 DNA is TGTGCCAGCAGCTTAGAAATCTCCTACGAGCAGTACTTC.

V usage is TRBV7-6 and J usage is TRBJ1-5; D call uncertain. Trimming removed 7 bases from V and 4 bases from J, with 14 bases in between. In germline, CDR1 is SGHVS, CDR2 FNYEAQ. The CDR3 spans 14 residues. In DNA, the CDR3 is TGTGCCAGCACCCAAGGGCCGGATAATCAGCCCCAGCATTTT. Its translation: CASTQGPDNQPQHF.

The chain recombines TRBV9 with TRBJ2-6; TRBD1 matches 12 bases. J lost 2 bases, V lost 3 bases, and 6 bases had no gene match. The CDR3 covers 18 residues. CDR1 is SGDLS, CDR2 YYNGEE, per germline. In DNA form, the CDR3 reads TGTGCCAGCAGCGCCAAGGGACAGGGGGCGCCTGGGGCCAACGTCCTGACTTTC. Residues: CASSAKGQGAPGANVLTF.

The chain couples TRBV14 to TRBJ2-7; 8 bases fit TRBD1. CDR3 length: 19 residues. The junction had 18 bases not matched to a gene; V was cut back by 0 bases and J by 5 bases. Germline CDR1 reads SGHDN; CDR2 reads FVKESK. The CDR3 protein is CASSQERIGQGAFQDEQYF. DNA for the CDR3: TGTGCCAGCAGCCAAGAGAGGATTGGGCAGGGGGCGTTTCAGGACGAGCAGTACTTC.

This sequence joins TRBV6-5 and TRBJ1-3; the D is unclear. The CDR3 consists of 15 residues. Germline V gives CDR1 MNHEY, CDR2 SVGAGI. Trimming removed 6 bases from V and 0 bases from J, with 12 bases in between. CDR3 sequence (DNA): TGTGCCAGCAGATATAGAGGCCACTCTGGAAACACCATATATTTT. Its translation: CASRYRGHSGNTIYF.

J is TRBJ2-1 and V is TRBV19; D is undetermined. Germline-derived CDR1 and CDR2 are LNHDA and SQIVND (reference sequence). Trimming cost V 5 bases and J 10 bases, with 3 bases left between them. The CDR3 contains 9 residues. The CDR3 protein is CASSREQFF. CDR3 sequence (DNA): TGTGCCAGTAGTCGCGAGCAGTTCTTC.

V gene TRBV12-5 combines with J gene TRBJ1-5; D might be TRBD1 (6 bases). Germline loops: CDR1 LGHNT, CDR2 FRNRAP. V shed 6 bases and J shed 4 bases, with 13 bases lying between them. This CDR3 has 14 amino acids. CDR3 protein: CASGVSGTNQPQHF. CDR3 DNA: TGTGCTAGTGGAGTCAGCGGGACAAATCAGCCCCAGCATTTT.

J is TRBJ2-7 and V is TRBV28, with D unresolved. CDR1 MDHEN and CDR2 SYDVKM come from the germline V gene. CDR3 length: 15 amino acids. V lost 4 bases and J lost 6, with 19 bases in between. CDR3: CASSSRFGLSGEQYF. The CDR3 nucleotides are TGTGCCAGCAGTTCCCGTTTCGGTTTGTCGGGCGAGCAGTACTTC. Complete variable domain (other parts from reference TRBV28 and TRBJ2-7): DVKVTQSSRYLVKRTGEKVFLECVQDMDHENMFWYRQDPGLGLRLIYFSYDVKMKEKGDIPEGYSVSREKKERFSLILESASTNQTSMYLCASSSRFGLSGEQYFGPGTRLTVT.

V gene TRBV15 combines with J gene TRBJ2-7; 7 bases are shared with TRBD2. Germline V gene data show CDR1 as LNHNV and CDR2 as YYDKDF (reference sequence). The CDR3 covers 14 residues. Trimming took 5 bases from V and 0 from J; bases not matched to a gene: 4. CDR3 protein: CATSVAGNSYEQYF. CDR3 sequence (DNA): TGTGCCACCAGCGTAGCGGGCAACTCCTACGAGCAGTACTTC.

The chain employs TRBV9 and TRBJ2-1; no definite D call. CDR1 is SGDLS, CDR2 YYNGEE, per germline. The CDR3 consists of 16 residues. Trimming stripped 0 bases from V and 0 bases from J, with 10 bases between. The CDR3 nucleotides read TGTGCCAGCAGCGTAGAGGACCGGAGCTCCTACAATGAGCAGTTCTTC. Its translation: CASSVEDRSSYNEQFF.

This chain joins TRBV19 and TRBJ2-5, with 9 nucleotides matching TRBD1. This CDR3 comprises 14 residues. V was clipped by 9 bases and J by 4 bases; unmatched bases: 9. Germline values: CDR1 LNHDA, CDR2 SQIVND (reference sequence). The CDR3 region is CASAMTDRGETQYF. CDR3 in DNA: TGTGCCAGCGCGATGACGGACAGGGGAGAGACCCAGTACTTC.

The chain combines TRBV14 with TRBJ2-5; possibly TRBD1 or TRBD2 for D (6 bases each). CDR1 and CDR2 (germline): SGHDN, FVKESK. The V gene lost 1 base and the J gene lost 5 bases, with 17 bases spanning the gap. CDR3 length: 16 residues. As DNA, the CDR3 is TGTGCCAGCAGCCAAGTTTCATGGGGGGCGCGGGAGACCCAGTACTTC. This encodes CASSQVSWGARETQYF.

The chain couples TRBV27 to TRBJ2-7; a weak D match, TRBD1 (6 bases). The CDR3 runs to 15 residues. Germline V lookup: CDR1 MNHEY, CDR2 SMNVEV (reference sequence). Trimming cost V 5 bases and J 3 bases, with 17 bases left between them. The CDR3 loop reads CASSQTGSPYYEQYF. CDR3 DNA sequence: TGTGCCAGCAGTCAGACAGGATCCCCCTACTACGAGCAGTACTTC.

V and J are TRBV4-2 and TRBJ2-5; a weak D match, TRBD2 (6 bases). The CDR3 length is 15 residues. V was shortened by 0 bases and J by 5 bases, with 13 bases between the two germline ends. Germline CDR1 LGHNA, CDR2 YNFKEQ. The CDR3 is CASSQDKLAGETQYF. CDR3 DNA: TGTGCCAGCAGCCAAGATAAACTAGCCGGGGAGACCCAGTACTTC.

Turning to this clone: Other nucleotide sequences in the sample specify the same CDR3. The gene calls are TRBV11-2 and TRBJ2-7; no clear D. The germline V gene has CDR1 SGHAT and CDR2 FQNNGV. Between the trimmed V and J ends, which lost 1 base and 4 bases, there was a span of 8 bases. The CDR3 runs to 13 residues. CDR3 protein: CASSLVGPYEQYF. DNA for the CDR3: TGTGCCAGCAGCTTAGTAGGTCCTTACGAGCAGTACTTC.

This chain connects TRBV4-1 to TRBJ1-2; D may be TRBD1 (6 bases). V lost 3 bases, J lost 6 bases, and 23 bases lay in between. From germline, CDR1 is MGHRA and CDR2 YSYEKL. This CDR3 has 17 amino acids. The CDR3 bases are TGCGCCAGCAGCCATCCGGGGGGGACATACGATCATCATGGCTACACCTTC. This gives the protein CASSHPGGTYDHHGYTF.

The chain couples TRBV7-9 to TRBJ2-7; 12 positions match TRBD2. V lost 5 bases, J lost 3 bases, and 5 bases stayed unmatched. CDR3 size: 15 residues. Germline values: CDR1 SEHNR, CDR2 FQNEAQ (reference sequence). CDR3 sequence: CASSAWTSGNYEQYF. CDR3 in DNA: TGTGCCAGCAGCGCCTGGACTAGCGGGAACTACGAGCAGTACTTC.